This entry lists 2 T cell receptor beta chains sequenced from one sample in a study of response to subunit inactivated influenza vaccine. Using its own MiXCR run on the RT-PCR reads, TCRdb lists one record per CDR3 protein. The sample includes roughly 570,000 distinct CDR3 sequences, approximately 15% of them seen just once. Sequencing was performed on PBMCs from blood, taken 11 to 12 days after vaccination. The receptors here all came from a man aged 45-65 years who received an inactivated influenza vaccine.

The J gene is TRBJ2-1, the V gene TRBV19, with D perhaps TRBD1 or TRBD2 (5 bases each). There are 12 residues in the CDR3. Germline V CDR1 and CDR2: LNHDA, SQIVND (reference sequence). Trimming took off 2 bases at V and 13 bases at J, with 12 bases between the two ends. The CDR3 sequence is CASSISRGQQFF. As DNA, the CDR3 is TGTGCCAGTAGTATATCGAGGGGTCAACAGTTCTTC.

This clonotype was detected many times. The chain carries TRBV2 and TRBJ2-1; TRBD2 aligns across 8 bases. This CDR3 has 19 residues. CDR1 and CDR2 (germline): SNHLY, FYNNEI. The CDR3 sequence is CTCCFGPVGGRIPYNEQFF. CDR3 DNA: TGTACCTGCTGTTTCGGGCCTGTCGGCGGGAGGATACCCTACAATGAGCAGTTCTTC.